The source of this TCR beta chain is a study of T-cell memory formation after mild COVID-19. TCRdb reprocessed the 5' RACE reads via MiXCR and lists one record per CDR3 protein. This sample has about 560,000 distinct CDR3 sequences, with about 20% found just once. Germline V lookup: CDR1 MNHGY, CDR2 SAAAGT. The CDR3 is made up of 15 amino acids. Deletions cut 6 bases from V and 5 bases from J, with 17 bases between. The specimen was PBMCs or a T cell subset sorted from them (not recorded which). The sequence was collected from an adult woman who had mild COVID-19 (a few samples of this study predate the infection). Cell type and time point are not known. This sequence joins TRBV6-8 and TRBJ1-3; the D gene is possibly TRBD1 (6 bases). CDR3 in amino acids: CASSGQGNGRNTIYF. The CDR3 DNA follows: TGTGCCAGCAGCGGGCAGGGGAATGGAAGAAACACCATATATTTT.